This TCR beta chain was found in a study of blood T cell repertoires in COVID-19. Background on the study: Both acute and convalescent COVID-19 samples were obtained from the United States, Italy and Spain. PBMCs, B-cell-depleted T cells, or T cells provided the cDNA or gDNA that made up the material.

Germline V lookup: CDR1 SGHNT, CDR2 YYREEE (reference sequence). Losses at the gene ends were 0 bases for V and 2 bases for J; bases not matched to a gene: 3. This CDR3 is built from 16 residues. Authors' methods: Nucleated cell number was recorded as an estimate derived from reference gene primer amplification. Some clones are missing from TCRdb's copy, which holds only in-frame ones; the method was immunoSEQ multiplex PCR. V, J and clone size are taken as reported in that table, and D and trimming were inferred from the DNA itself. The data hold approximately 61,000 clones, with about 85% observed a single time.

V gene TRBV5-4 combines with J gene TRBJ2-3; 10 bases agree with TRBD2. Sequencing was carried out using peripheral blood. The sequence was collected from a man in his 70s with acute or convalescent COVID-19. The CDR3 here is CASSLGLAGVTDTQYF. CDR3 sequence (DNA): TGTGCCAGCAGCTTGGGGCTAGCGGGGGTCACAGATACGCAGTATTTT.